The clone carrying this T cell receptor beta chain was counted once. As yet, its antigen is unknown. These data originate in a study of cytomegalovirus exposure and HLA in healthy donors. Study-level background: Early release data held tens of millions of unique TCRs from HLA-typed donors. Whole-study results and caveats: The study assumed roughly uniform donor sequencing depth for presence/absence analyses. Three of the chains that were CMV-associated were confirmed in vitro to be specific for CMV antigens.

The PCR contained 60 Vbeta and 13 Jbeta primers. Profiling relied on immunoSEQ multiplex PCR, and the TCRdb table lists in-frame clones only, not all of them. There are 150,000 to 200,000 clones in the sample; around 76% occur only once, and under 2.5% lies in the top ten. This CDR3 comprises 15 residues. CDR1 SGHRS and CDR2 YFSETQ come from the germline V gene. Trimming took 0 bases from V and 3 from J; bases not matched to a gene: 2. The sequencing input was PBMCs. This sequence originates from a female donor in good health and CMV-seronegative. The chain recombines TRBV5-1 with TRBJ2-7; 11 bases fit TRBD2. The DNA for the CDR3 is TGCGCCAGCAGCTTGGGACTAGCGGGAAACTACGAGCAGTACTTC. It specifies CASSLGLAGNYEQYF.